This T cell receptor (beta chain) originates from a study of early T cells in non-severe SARS-CoV-2 infection. One entry per CDR3 protein, called by TCRdb with MiXCR from the 5' RACE reads. The sample holds about 58,000 distinct CDR3 sequences, more than 10% seen once. In its sample, this clonotype was seen many times. This receptor was taken from an adult who was a healthcare worker with PCR-confirmed SARS-CoV-2 infection or an uninfected control (not recorded which). The donor label of this sample is uncertain. The sample here was whole blood, taken at baseline.

CDR3 sequence (DNA): TGTGCCAGCAGCTTGCCAAACCCCGGGGGCTACACCTTC. Translated, it gives CASSLPNPGGYTF. The chain carries TRBV5-6 and TRBJ1-2; D call uncertain. The V end was cut by 1 base, the J end by 8 bases, with 12 bases between. This CDR3 is 13 amino acids long. Germline CDR1 SGHDT, CDR2 YYEEEE.